This TCR beta chain originates from a study of blood T cell repertoires in COVID-19. Measured with immunoSEQ multiplex PCR; TCRdb has only the in-frame clones, and not every one. The data show 250,000 to 350,000 clones, about nine tenths seen once. Germline CDR1 MGHRA, CDR2 YSYEKL. Trimming shortened V by 1 base and J by 4 bases, and 8 bases separated the two germline ends. This CDR3 contains 14 residues. Clinical history reported by participants formed the basis on which cohorts were assigned. This chain connects TRBV4-1 to TRBJ1-5; no firm D call. The specimen was PBMCs or T cells enriched from blood (not recorded which). The receptor's source is a woman in her 30s who had recovered from COVID-19. The CDR3 sequence is CASSQGPGNQPQHF. The CDR3 region has the DNA TGCGCCAGCAGCCAAGGTCCAGGTAATCAGCCCCAGCATTTT.